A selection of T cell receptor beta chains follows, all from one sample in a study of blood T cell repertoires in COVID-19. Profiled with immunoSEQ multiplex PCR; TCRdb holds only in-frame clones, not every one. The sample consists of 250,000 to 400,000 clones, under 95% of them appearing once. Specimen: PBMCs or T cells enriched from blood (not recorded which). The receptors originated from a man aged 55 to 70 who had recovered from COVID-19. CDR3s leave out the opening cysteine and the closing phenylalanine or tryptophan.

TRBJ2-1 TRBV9 ASSASGAYNEQF
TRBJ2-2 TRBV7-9 ASSPGTGFAGELF
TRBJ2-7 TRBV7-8 ASSLVAGSSYEQY
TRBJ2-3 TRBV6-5 ASSLGLASDTQY
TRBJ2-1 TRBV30 AWSHGSSYNEQF
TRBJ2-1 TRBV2 ASSDGVVKNEQF
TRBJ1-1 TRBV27 ASSITGDAGTEAF
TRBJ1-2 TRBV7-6 ASSSQGAQGYT
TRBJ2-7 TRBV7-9 ASQGVSYEQY
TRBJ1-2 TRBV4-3 ASSQTSGTGSYGYT
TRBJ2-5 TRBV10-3 AISAGQETQY
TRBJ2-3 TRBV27 ASSVGTSGTDTQY
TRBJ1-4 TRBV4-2 ASSQGPPRQSPGV
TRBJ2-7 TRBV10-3 ATSGTGGAEQY
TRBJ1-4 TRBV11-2 ASSPEGGATNEKLF
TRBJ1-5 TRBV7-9 ASSSRDSENQPQH
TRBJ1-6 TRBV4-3 ASSQHTGFSEDFYNSPLH
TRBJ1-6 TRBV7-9 ATQGGKSSYNSPLH
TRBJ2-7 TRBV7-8 ASSLSHTSYEQY
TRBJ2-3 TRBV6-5 ASSRPTGADTQY
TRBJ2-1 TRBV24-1 ATSDASAQHYNEQF
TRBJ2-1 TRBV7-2 ASSLSRGYEQF
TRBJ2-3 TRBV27 ASSSPSTPLTDTQY
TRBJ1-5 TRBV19 ASRGQGADQPQH
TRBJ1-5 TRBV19 ASSIWTGSNSNQPQH